These 2 T cell receptor beta chains share one sample of origin, sequenced in a study of blood T cell repertoires in COVID-19 (dated by TCRdb to between 2020 and 2021). The method behind the library was the immunoSEQ multiplex PCR assay. As stored in TCRdb, this immuneACCESS dataset retains in-frame rearrangements with V and J assigned. A fraction of the clones does not appear; measured against another copy, unresolved V genes explain less than half of the discrepancy, and the remainder lacks a known reason. For this sample the table gives fewer than 200,000 clones, of which 84% were detected only once. The ten largest clones add up to 2.5% to 3% of the sample. Source material: peripheral blood. The receptors come from a woman aged 80 or older with COVID-19, enrolled during active disease.

The V call is TRBV6-4, the J call TRBJ1-5, with 7 bases lining up with TRBD1. Germline V gene sequence: CDR1 MRHNA, CDR2 SNTAGT. V was pared by 6 bases and J by 0 bases, with 14 bases of the junction left unmatched. This CDR3 is built from 18 residues. The CDR3 loop is CASRVTRGDDTSNQPQHF. The CDR3 DNA reads TGTGCCAGCAGAGTGACCAGGGGGGATGATACTAGCAATCAGCCCCAGCATTTT.

The chain has TRBV18 and TRBJ2-7; 11 bases agree with TRBD2. This CDR3 spans 16 amino acids. Germline V gives CDR1 KGHSH, CDR2 LQKENI. V lost 4 bases, J lost 2 bases, and 7 bases stayed unmatched. CDR3: CASSLLAGAQAYEQYF. CDR3 nucleotides: TGTGCCAGCTCACTACTAGCGGGGGCCCAGGCCTACGAGCAGTACTTC.